This T cell receptor (beta chain) was found in a study of shared clonotypes between healthy human individuals. Study in general: CD4 naive cells filled three plates per donor, CD4 memory three, CD8 naive two and CD8 memory one.

Generated by immunoSEQ multiplex PCR, the TCRdb table keeps only in-frame clones and is missing some. The sample contains hundreds of thousands of clones, 95% to 96% of which appear only once. The CDR3 extends over 17 amino acids. V lost 3 bases and J lost 9, with 22 bases in between. Germline CDR1 SGHRS, CDR2 YFSETQ. Terminally differentiated effector memory CD45RA+ cells were left out of the naive CD8 fraction, which was CD45RO-negative and positively selected for CCR7. Sequenced sample: naive CD8+ T cells sorted from blood. The rearrangement links TRBV5-1 to TRBJ1-6; the D gene is possibly TRBD1 (6 bases). The receptor was isolated from a woman in her 30s in good health. CDR3 in amino acids: CASSYGQSSDSFSPLHF. The DNA for the CDR3 is TGCGCCAGCAGCTACGGACAGTCGAGCGACTCTTTTTCACCCCTCCACTTT.